A selection of T cell receptor beta chains follows, all from one sample in a study of T cells in Graves' hyperthyroidism and ophthalmopathy. TCRdb passed the multiplex PCR reads through MiXCR, listing each CDR3 protein once. Among about 590,000 distinct CDR3 sequences, over 12% were seen once, and the ten largest hold roughly 7%. The sample taken for sequencing was blood. The receptors come from a woman in her late teens or twenties with Graves' ophthalmopathy. The CDR3 runs from the conserved cysteine through the conserved F or W. D genes are given only for firm matches. Clone sizes are given selectively: once, few, many, or a class where the clone is expanded.

d_call: -
v_call: TRBV2
clone_size: many
j_call: TRBJ2-3
cdr3_nt: TGTGCCAGCACTGTTAGCACAGATACGCAGTATTTT
cdr3_aa: CASTVSTDTQYF

d_call: -
v_call: TRBV7-9
clone_size: few
j_call: TRBJ1-1
cdr3_nt: TGTGCCAGCAGCACTACAGGGTCCTCGAACACTGAAGCTTTCTTT
cdr3_aa: CASSTTGSSNTEAFF

d_call: TRBD2
v_call: TRBV24-1
clone_size: -
j_call: TRBJ2-7
cdr3_nt: TGTGCCACCAGTGATCCGGGGATAGCGGGACCCGAGCAGTACTTC
cdr3_aa: CATSDPGIAGPEQYF

d_call: TRBD1
v_call: TRBV10-2
clone_size: many
j_call: TRBJ1-1
cdr3_nt: TGCGCCAGCAGTGTACAGGGGGAATCTGAAGCTTTCTTT
cdr3_aa: CASSVQGESEAFF

d_call: TRBD2
v_call: TRBV28
clone_size: many
j_call: TRBJ2-5
cdr3_nt: TGTGCCAGCAGTTTACCCCCCTCAGGGCTAGCGGGACAAGAGACCCAGTACTTC
cdr3_aa: CASSLPPSGLAGQETQYF

d_call: TRBD1
v_call: TRBV14
clone_size: few
j_call: TRBJ1-2
cdr3_nt: TGTGCCAGCAGCCAAGGCGGGACAGCTGTCTATGGCTACACCTTC
cdr3_aa: CASSQGGTAVYGYTF

d_call: -
v_call: TRBV30
clone_size: many
j_call: TRBJ1-2
cdr3_nt: TGTGCCTGGAGCTTCGCAGGCTATGGCTACACCTTC
cdr3_aa: CAWSFAGYGYTF

d_call: -
v_call: TRBV12-3/TRBV12-4
clone_size: few
j_call: TRBJ2-7
cdr3_nt: TGTGCCAGCAGTCTAGCAGCTCAGCAGTACTTC
cdr3_aa: CASSLAAQQYF

d_call: TRBD2
v_call: TRBV20-1
clone_size: many
j_call: TRBJ2-3
cdr3_nt: TGCAGTGCTAGGAACGGGGGGTGGGATACGCAGTATTTT
cdr3_aa: CSARNGGWDTQYF

d_call: -
v_call: TRBV12-5
clone_size: many
j_call: TRBJ1-1
cdr3_nt: TGTGCTAGTGGTTTGGATACTGAAGCTTTCTTT
cdr3_aa: CASGLDTEAFF

d_call: TRBD1
v_call: TRBV20-1
clone_size: many
j_call: TRBJ2-5
cdr3_nt: TGCAGTGCTAGGAACTGGGGACAGGGGGCAGGGGAGACCCAGTACTTC
cdr3_aa: CSARNWGQGAGETQYF

d_call: -
v_call: TRBV10-3
clone_size: -
j_call: TRBJ2-5
cdr3_nt: TGTGCCATCAGTCGAGGGGAGAGGGTCCAAGAGACCCAGTACTTC
cdr3_aa: CAISRGERVQETQYF

d_call: -
v_call: TRBV7-8
clone_size: -
j_call: TRBJ1-3
cdr3_nt: TGTGCCAGCAGCTTAGGACTCTTCTCTGGAAACACCATATATTTT
cdr3_aa: CASSLGLFSGNTIYF

d_call: -
v_call: TRBV30
clone_size: few
j_call: TRBJ1-5
cdr3_nt: TGTGCCTGGAGTGTACGGGGCGGTCAGCCCCAGCATTTT
cdr3_aa: CAWSVRGGQPQHF

d_call: -
v_call: TRBV12-3/TRBV12-4
clone_size: -
j_call: TRBJ2-7
cdr3_nt: TGTGCCAGCAGTATTTACAGCGGGCGCGAGCAGTACTTC
cdr3_aa: CASSIYSGREQYF

d_call: -
v_call: TRBV9
clone_size: few
j_call: TRBJ1-3
cdr3_nt: TGTGCCAGCAGCGCAGACAGCTACTCTGGAAACACCATATATTTT
cdr3_aa: CASSADSYSGNTIYF

d_call: -
v_call: TRBV28
clone_size: -
j_call: TRBJ1-5
cdr3_nt: TGTGCCACCAGTGACATCGGGTCCCAGCATTTT
cdr3_aa: CATSDIGSQHF

d_call: -
v_call: TRBV28
clone_size: many
j_call: TRBJ1-1
cdr3_nt: TGTGCCAGCAGTCTCGGGGAGGGAATCACTGAAGCTTTCTTT
cdr3_aa: CASSLGEGITEAFF

d_call: TRBD1
v_call: TRBV7-9
clone_size: many
j_call: TRBJ2-1
cdr3_nt: TGTGCCAGCAGCCCTAGGGACAGGGTTGGCAATGAGCAGTTCTTC
cdr3_aa: CASSPRDRVGNEQFF

d_call: -
v_call: TRBV27
clone_size: many
j_call: TRBJ1-1
cdr3_nt: TGTGCCAGCAGTTTGGCCGCTGGGGGGAACACTGAAGCTTTCTTT
cdr3_aa: CASSLAAGGNTEAFF

d_call: TRBD2
v_call: TRBV14
clone_size: many
j_call: TRBJ2-1
cdr3_nt: TGTGCCAGCAGCCAACGTTGGACTAGCGGCTTTGGGCAGTTCTTC
cdr3_aa: CASSQRWTSGFGQFF

d_call: TRBD2
v_call: TRBV11-2
clone_size: -
j_call: TRBJ2-3
cdr3_nt: TGTGCCAGCAGCCCCATTCCAGCGGGAGTATTCGCAGATACGCAGTATTTT
cdr3_aa: CASSPIPAGVFADTQYF

d_call: -
v_call: TRBV4-1
clone_size: -
j_call: TRBJ1-1
cdr3_nt: TGCGCCAGCAGCCAAAACCTGGAGATGAACAGGGAAGAGGGCACTGAAGCTTTCTTT
cdr3_aa: CASSQNLEMNREEGTEAFF

d_call: -
v_call: TRBV30
clone_size: few
j_call: TRBJ1-1
cdr3_nt: TGTGCCTGGAGTTCCCGCCGTGAAGCTTTCTTT
cdr3_aa: CAWSSRREAFF

d_call: -
v_call: TRBV2
clone_size: -
j_call: TRBJ1-2
cdr3_nt: TGTGCCAGAAGGCAGGCGACACATCAATCAGCTAACTATGGCTACACCTTC
cdr3_aa: CARRQATHQSANYGYTF

d_call: TRBD2
v_call: TRBV20-1
clone_size: few
j_call: TRBJ2-3
cdr3_nt: TGCAGTGCACCCCCCCGTAGCGGGAGGACAGATACGCAGTATTTT
cdr3_aa: CSAPPRSGRTDTQYF

d_call: TRBD1
v_call: TRBV6-2/TRBV6-3
clone_size: -
j_call: TRBJ2-7
cdr3_nt: TGTGCCAGCAGTTACTCTAGTGCGCCGGGACAGGCGGATTCTGGCCTCTACGAGCAGTACTTC
cdr3_aa: CASSYSSAPGQADSGLYEQYF

d_call: -
v_call: TRBV28
clone_size: many
j_call: TRBJ1-2
cdr3_nt: TGTGCCAGCAGCCCCCCCCGGTACAACTATGGCTACACCTTC
cdr3_aa: CASSPPRYNYGYTF

d_call: -
v_call: TRBV11-2
clone_size: many
j_call: TRBJ1-6
cdr3_nt: TGTGCCAGCAGCTTAATAGGGTCCTATAATTCACCCCTCCACTTT
cdr3_aa: CASSLIGSYNSPLHF

d_call: -
v_call: TRBV5-4
clone_size: -
j_call: TRBJ1-4
cdr3_nt: TGTGCCAGCAGCTTGGGACACCGTAATGAAAAACTGTTTTTT
cdr3_aa: CASSLGHRNEKLFF

d_call: TRBD2
v_call: TRBV6-2/TRBV6-3
clone_size: many
j_call: TRBJ2-1
cdr3_nt: TGTGCCAGCAGCTCGACTAGCGGGAGTGGGTCCTACAATGAGCAGTTCTTC
cdr3_aa: CASSSTSGSGSYNEQFF

d_call: -
v_call: TRBV9
clone_size: few
j_call: TRBJ1-5
cdr3_nt: TGTGCCAGCAGCGAGGGTTCTTTCTGGGGACACAATCAGCCCCAGCATTTT
cdr3_aa: CASSEGSFWGHNQPQHF

d_call: TRBD1
v_call: TRBV5-1
clone_size: many
j_call: TRBJ2-1
cdr3_nt: TGCGCCAGCAGTCAAGGACAGGGTGAGGAGGAGCAGTTCTTC
cdr3_aa: CASSQGQGEEEQFF

d_call: -
v_call: TRBV11-2
clone_size: many
j_call: TRBJ1-5
cdr3_nt: TGTGCCAGCAGCTTAGCTCGTCGGGGGCAAGGTCAGCCCCAGCATTTT
cdr3_aa: CASSLARRGQGQPQHF

d_call: TRBD1
v_call: TRBV28
clone_size: many
j_call: TRBJ1-1
cdr3_nt: TGTGCCAGCAGTTCCCTGGACAGGCAAGACACTGAAGCTTTCTTT
cdr3_aa: CASSSLDRQDTEAFF

d_call: -
v_call: TRBV10-2
clone_size: -
j_call: TRBJ2-4
cdr3_nt: TGCGCCAGCAGTGAGTCGAAGGAGGGCATTCAGTACTTC
cdr3_aa: CASSESKEGIQYF

d_call: TRBD1
v_call: TRBV10-3
clone_size: -
j_call: TRBJ1-1
cdr3_nt: TGTGCCATCAGTAGGGGACAGATGAACACTGAAGCTTTCTTT
cdr3_aa: CAISRGQMNTEAFF

d_call: -
v_call: TRBV5-1
clone_size: many
j_call: TRBJ2-7
cdr3_nt: TGCGCCAGCAGCTATGCCTCCTCCTACGAGCAGTACTTC
cdr3_aa: CASSYASSYEQYF

d_call: TRBD2
v_call: TRBV19
clone_size: few
j_call: TRBJ2-7
cdr3_nt: TGTGCCAGCATCCAAATAAGACTAGCGTGTTCCTACGAGCAGTACTTC
cdr3_aa: CASIQIRLACSYEQYF

d_call: -
v_call: TRBV2
clone_size: many
j_call: TRBJ1-1
cdr3_nt: TGTGCCAGCTTTAGCTCCGAAGACATGAACACTGAAGCTTTCTTT
cdr3_aa: CASFSSEDMNTEAFF

d_call: TRBD2
v_call: TRBV7-2
clone_size: many
j_call: TRBJ2-2
cdr3_nt: TGTGCCAGCAGACCGACTAGCGGGAGATACACCGGGGAGCTGTTTTTT
cdr3_aa: CASRPTSGRYTGELFF